Below are 15 T cell receptor beta chains sequenced from a single sample in a study of response to subunit inactivated influenza vaccine (dated by TCRdb to about 2018). Preparation of the library involved RT-PCR. The sequencing machine was an Illumina HiSeq 2500. The public reads were run again by TCRdb, first through fastp at Q25 and then through MiXCR, and only productive beta chains were kept. Each entry is one CDR3 protein sequence, shown with its most common DNA and genes. The sample has roughly 780,000 distinct CDR3 sequences on record, around a sixth of them singletons. The ten largest make up roughly 11% of the sample. The sequenced sample was PBMCs from blood, obtained more than 4 days after vaccination. These receptors all come from a man between 45 and 60 years old who received an inactivated influenza vaccine. Donor details come from another sample of the same person, matched by shared clones.

The chain has TRBV20-1 and TRBJ1-6; D ambiguous. V dropped 5 bases and J dropped 10 bases, with 18 bases sitting between them. The CDR3 runs to 14 residues. Germline V gene lookup returns CDR1 DFQATT and CDR2 SNEGSKA (reference sequence). The CDR3, as DNA: TGCAGTGCTCAGGATGACTTACCACGGTCACCCCTCCACTTT. Translation gives CSAQDDLPRSPLHF.

This clonotype was found a few times. The rearrangement uses TRBV7-9 and TRBJ2-4; the D is unclear. This CDR3 contains 13 residues. Germline V gives CDR1 SEHNR, CDR2 FQNEAQ (reference sequence). Trimming removed 3 bases at V and 5 bases at J, with 8 bases between. CDR3 amino acids: CASSLVTENIQYF. For the CDR3, the DNA is TGTGCCAGCAGCTTGGTCACAGAAAACATTCAGTACTTC.

In this sample, this clonotype turned up a few times. The CDR3 bases are TGCAGCGTTCGAGGGGGCACCGTAGGCACAGATACGCAGTATTTT. It is translated as CSVRGGTVGTDTQYF. V usage is TRBV29-1 and J usage is TRBJ2-3, with TRBD1 identical over 7 bases. V trimming: 5 bases; J trimming: 1 base; junction bases outside the gene matches: 9. This CDR3 is built from 15 residues. Germline-derived CDR1 and CDR2 are SQVTM and ANQGSEA.

This clonotype occurred a few times. The junction and the germline gene differ at one end; a read error may be behind it. The chain combines TRBV7-7 with TRBJ2-2; 9 positions agree with TRBD2. The CDR3 consists of 19 residues. CDR1 is SSHAT and CDR2 is FNYEAQ in the germline V gene (reference sequence). CDR3: CASTPWGTSFTSNTGELFF. The CDR3 DNA reads TGTGCTAGCACGCCCTGGGGGACTAGCTTTACTTCGAACACCGGGGAGCTGTTTTTT.

V gene TRBV7-2 combines with J gene TRBJ1-5; no definite D call. With 0 bases removed from V and 3 bases from J, the gap between germline ends came to 9 bases. This CDR3 contains 15 residues. Germline loops: CDR1 SGHTA, CDR2 FQGNSA. Written as DNA, the CDR3 is TGTGCCAGCAGCTTAGCCGGACCGATCAATCAGCCCCAGCATTTT. Its protein product is CASSLAGPINQPQHF.

The chain combines TRBV9 with TRBJ2-4; 13 positions match TRBD2. Trimming at V came to 4 bases and at J to 1 base, leaving 8 bases not matched to a gene. This CDR3 has 18 amino acids. Germline V gene data show CDR1 as SGDLS and CDR2 as YYNGEE. The CDR3 nucleotides read TGTGCCAGCAGCCGGGGACTAGCGGGGTTGTTGGCCAAAAACATTCAGTACTTC. Translation gives CASSRGLAGLLAKNIQYF.

This clonotype was seen repeatedly, ten times or more. The J gene is TRBJ2-3, the V gene TRBV15, with D tentatively TRBD1 (5 bases). Trimming left V 0 bases short and J 2 bases short, with 9 bases between. The germline V gene has CDR1 LNHNV and CDR2 YYDKDF (reference sequence). The CDR3 covers 15 residues. CDR3 nucleotides: TGTGCCACCAGCAGAGATAGGGGAAACACAGATACGCAGTATTTT. Residues: CATSRDRGNTDTQYF.

The chain recombines TRBV5-6 with TRBJ2-1, with D unresolved. Germline V gene sequence: CDR1 SGHDT, CDR2 YYEEEE. CDR3 length equals 14 residues. V shed 0 bases and J shed 5 bases, with 9 bases lying between them. CDR3 sequence (DNA): TGTGCCAGCAGCTTGGCGAGGCGGAACAATGAGCAGTTCTTC. It translates to CASSLARRNNEQFF. Full variable domain (rest looked up from reference TRBV5-6 and TRBJ2-1): DAGVTQSPTHLIKTRGQQVTLRCSPKSGHDTVSWYQQALGQGPQFIFQYYEEEERQRGNFPDRFSGHQFPNYSSELNVNALLLGDSALYLCASSLARRNNEQFFGPGTRLTVL.

This clonotype was counted between two and nine times. The chain is built from TRBV20-1 and TRBJ2-3; 7 nucleotides line up with TRBD2. The CDR3 totals 14 residues. Germline V gene lookup returns CDR1 DFQATT and CDR2 SNEGSKA (reference sequence). Trimming cost V 0 bases and J 4 bases; bases outside gene matches: 4. The DNA for the CDR3 is TGCAGTGCTAGAGATGGGAGGGGTCCAGATACGCAGTATTTT. Translating it yields CSARDGRGPDTQYF.

Only a few counts were recorded for this clonotype. The V and J genes are TRBV6-1 and TRBJ1-5; the D is unclear. Germline values: CDR1 MNHNS, CDR2 SASEGT. This CDR3 region has 16 residues. Trimming pared 7 bases from V and 0 bases from J, leaving 16 bases between. CDR3 DNA: TGTGCCAGCACCCAGAAAGGGTTCTATAGCAATCAGCCCCAGCATTTT. Its protein product is CASTQKGFYSNQPQHF.

The V gene is TRBV24-1, the J gene TRBJ2-3, with D perhaps TRBD1 (7 bases). V gave up 0 bases and J gave up 3 bases, with 12 bases separating them. The CDR3 totals 16 residues. The germline gives CDR1 KGHDR, CDR2 SFDVKD. In DNA form, the CDR3 reads TGTGCCACCAGTGATTTGGGAGGGGGCGATACAGATACGCAGTATTTT. This sequence encodes CATSDLGGGDTDTQYF.

The chain combines TRBV20-1 with TRBJ1-2, with D unclear. The length of the CDR3 is 12 residues. Per germline, CDR1 DFQATT and CDR2 SNEGSKA (reference sequence). V was pared by 5 bases and J by 4 bases, with 11 bases between. The CDR3 DNA reads as TGCAGTGCTTGGACGACCGGCTATGGCTACACCTTC. Its protein is CSAWTTGYGYTF.

The chain uses TRBV4-3 and TRBJ2-3, with 10 bases that match TRBD1. There are 17 residues in the CDR3. Trimming took 1 base from V and 4 from J; bases not matched to a gene: 8. CDR1 and CDR2 (germline): LGHNA, YSLEER. CDR3 bases: TGCGCCAGCAGCCAAGCACCGGTGGGACAGGGGTCAGATACGCAGTATTTT. It encodes CASSQAPVGQGSDTQYF.

This clonotype has only a few counts. This chain joins TRBV29-1 and TRBJ1-4; D ambiguous. This CDR3 has 14 amino acids. With 8 bases removed from V and 4 bases from J, the gap between germline ends came to 17 bases. Germline CDR1 is SQVTM and CDR2 is ANQGSEA. The CDR3 DNA sequence: TGCAGCCGCGGACCCCGGGCGATTAATGAAAAACTGTTTTTT. Translating it yields CSRGPRAINEKLFF.

This clonotype was detected a few times. The chain links TRBV20-1 to TRBJ1-6; 7 bases map to TRBD1. CDR3 length: 16 residues. Germline CDR1 reads DFQATT; CDR2 reads SNEGSKA (reference sequence). The junction had 10 bases not matched to a gene; V was cut back by 8 bases and J by 0 bases. The CDR3 protein is CSSRWDSSSYNSPLHF. The CDR3 region has the DNA TGCAGTTCCAGGTGGGACAGCAGCTCCTATAATTCACCCCTCCACTTT.